These 6 T cell receptor beta chains were sequenced from one sample in a study of blood T cell repertoires in COVID-19. TCRdb's table, derived via immunoSEQ multiplex PCR, lists solely in-frame clones and lacks some. The table has 150,000 to 200,000 clones, approximately 86% seen once. Specimen: peripheral blood. The receptor set was obtained from a middle-aged man with active or convalescent COVID-19.

This clone was recorded a few times. The chain employs TRBV5-6 and TRBJ1-5; 8 nucleotides agree with TRBD1. The germline V gene has CDR1 SGHDT and CDR2 YYEEEE. The junction had 4 bases not matched to a gene; V was cut back by 3 bases and J by 2 bases. This CDR3 has 15 residues. CDR3 nucleotide sequence: TGTGCCAGCAGCTCAGGGGGCGATGGCAATCAGCCCCAGCATTTT. This sequence encodes CASSSGGDGNQPQHF.

The chain has TRBV28 and TRBJ2-3; D is perhaps TRBD2 (6 bases). The CDR3 consists of 17 residues. The germline V and J ends were trimmed by 3 bases and 0 bases, with 16 bases remaining between them. CDR1 MDHEN and CDR2 SYDVKM come from the germline V gene. The CDR3 DNA reads TGTGCCAGCAGTTTGTTTAGCGGAGATTCTAGCACAGATACGCAGTATTTT. Residues: CASSLFSGDSSTDTQYF. Looking up the rest from reference TRBV28 and TRBJ2-3 gives the full variable domain: DVKVTQSSRYLVKRTGEKVFLECVQDMDHENMFWYRQDPGLGLRLIYFSYDVKMKEKGDIPEGYSVSREKKERFSLILESASTNQTSMYLCASSLFSGDSSTDTQYFGPGTRLTVL.

This clone was found a few times. This sample also contains other DNA sequences that code for the same CDR3. V and J are TRBV5-1 and TRBJ1-4; D unresolved. Germline V lookup: CDR1 SGHRS, CDR2 YFSETQ. The CDR3 length is 13 residues. The V and J ends lost 4 bases and 1 base respectively, with 5 bases between them. CDR3 coding DNA: TGCGCCAGCAGCGGAGTAACTAATGAAAAACTGTTTTTT. This codes for CASSGVTNEKLFF.

The genes are TRBV6-2 or TRBV6-3 and TRBJ2-7; D might be TRBD2 (5 bases). V gave up 2 bases and J gave up 5 bases, with 16 bases separating them. This CDR3 has 15 amino acids. Germline lookup yields CDR1 MNHEY and CDR2 SVGEGT. CDR3 DNA: TGTGCCAGCAGTTACGGACTTAAAGAGAAGGACGAGCAGTACTTC. As protein: CASSYGLKEKDEQYF.

The chain links TRBV12-3 or TRBV12-4 to TRBJ1-5; D unclear. Deletions cut 3 bases from V and 7 bases from J, with 10 bases between. The CDR3 contains 13 residues. CDR3 in DNA: TGTGCCAGCAGTTTCGGGGTCCGCCAGCCCCAGCATTTT. This translates into CASSFGVRQPQHF.

The rearrangement uses TRBV19 and TRBJ2-1; no firm D call. The V gene's germline CDR1 is LNHDA and CDR2 SQIVND (reference sequence). The CDR3 is made up of 14 amino acids. The V and J ends lost 1 base and 4 bases respectively, with 8 bases between them. CDR3 nucleotides: TGTGCCAGTAGTATAGGTACGGTGTACAATGAGCAGTTCTTC. It translates to CASSIGTVYNEQFF.